Listed below are T cell receptor beta chains from one sample, sequenced in a study of technical replicates of blood from four donors. The method was immunoSEQ multiplex PCR; TCRdb's version includes in-frame clones alone and lacks a portion of them. The sample lists 50,000 to 70,000 clones, 90% to 95% occurring once. The sample taken for sequencing was PBMCs. The receptor source for this set is a human donor in good health. Some clones in this sample may be carry-over from other donors' samples. The CDR3 runs from the conserved cysteine through the conserved F or W. D genes are given only for firm matches. Clone size is not always given. Where it is, it says once, few, many or a class for expanded clones.

CDR3 length: 14; D gene: -; clone size: -; V gene: TRBV7-9; J gene: TRBJ1-1; CDR3 protein: CASSSDGGGTEAFF; CDR3 DNA: TGTGCCAGCAGCTCCGATGGGGGGGGCACTGAAGCTTTCTTT
CDR3 length: 15; D gene: -; clone size: -; V gene: TRBV4-1; J gene: TRBJ1-2; CDR3 protein: CASSQTQGFNYGYTF; CDR3 DNA: TGCGCCAGCAGCCAAACCCAGGGATTTAACTATGGCTACACCTTC
CDR3 length: 16; D gene: TRBD1; clone size: -; V gene: TRBV6-5; J gene: TRBJ2-3; CDR3 protein: CASSYSYRGRTDTQYF; CDR3 DNA: TGTGCCAGCAGTTACTCGTACAGGGGTCGGACAGATACGCAGTATTTT
CDR3 length: 15; D gene: -; clone size: -; V gene: TRBV30; J gene: TRBJ2-2; CDR3 protein: CAWVTGPGSTGELFF; CDR3 DNA: TGTGCCTGGGTTACAGGGCCTGGGTCCACCGGGGAGCTGTTTTTT
CDR3 length: 15; D gene: TRBD2; clone size: -; V gene: TRBV4-2; J gene: TRBJ2-1; CDR3 protein: CASSDRDYHYNEQFF; CDR3 DNA: TGTGCCAGCAGCGACCGGGACTACCATTACAATGAGCAGTTCTTC
CDR3 length: 15; D gene: -; clone size: -; V gene: TRBV7-9; J gene: TRBJ1-1; CDR3 protein: CASSLFGRSIPEAFF; CDR3 DNA: TGTGCCAGCAGCCTATTCGGTCGTAGTATCCCTGAAGCTTTCTTT
CDR3 length: 12; D gene: -; clone size: once; V gene: TRBV6-5; J gene: TRBJ1-2; CDR3 protein: CASSYRGFGYTF; CDR3 DNA: TGTGCCAGCAGTTACAGGGGGTTTGGCTACACCTTC
CDR3 length: 16; D gene: -; clone size: -; V gene: TRBV7-9; J gene: TRBJ2-5; CDR3 protein: CASSLDLFGAGETQYF; CDR3 DNA: TGTGCCAGCAGCTTAGACCTATTCGGTGCCGGGGAGACCCAGTACTTC
CDR3 length: 13; D gene: TRBD2; clone size: -; V gene: TRBV4-3; J gene: TRBJ2-7; CDR3 protein: CASSQDRLAEQYF; CDR3 DNA: TGCGCCAGCAGCCAAGATCGACTAGCGGAGCAGTACTTC
CDR3 length: 16; D gene: -; clone size: -; V gene: TRBV5-1; J gene: TRBJ1-1; CDR3 protein: CASSLDGSPQHTEAFF; CDR3 DNA: TGCGCCAGCAGCTTGGATGGGAGCCCGCAGCACACTGAAGCTTTCTTT
CDR3 length: 15; D gene: TRBD1; clone size: once; V gene: TRBV7-2; J gene: TRBJ2-7; CDR3 protein: CASSRQGLGVYEQYF; CDR3 DNA: TGTGCCAGCAGCCGACAGGGTTTAGGGGTCTACGAGCAGTACTTC
CDR3 length: 13; D gene: -; clone size: -; V gene: TRBV5-1; J gene: TRBJ2-7; CDR3 protein: CASSLDPGDEQYF; CDR3 DNA: TGCGCCAGCAGCTTGGATCCGGGGGACGAGCAGTACTTC
CDR3 length: 14; D gene: TRBD1; clone size: -; V gene: TRBV2; J gene: TRBJ1-5; CDR3 protein: CASSGTGGNQPQHF; CDR3 DNA: TGTGCCAGCAGTGGGACAGGGGGCAATCAGCCCCAGCATTTT
CDR3 length: 17; D gene: TRBD2; clone size: -; V gene: TRBV7-3; J gene: TRBJ2-1; CDR3 protein: CASSLRPPGGPLGEQFF; CDR3 DNA: TGTGCCAGCAGCTTAAGACCCCCGGGAGGGCCGTTAGGTGAGCAGTTCTTC
CDR3 length: 15; D gene: -; clone size: few; V gene: TRBV7-9; J gene: TRBJ1-4; CDR3 protein: CASSLGVRANEKLFF; CDR3 DNA: TGTGCCAGCAGCTTAGGTGTCAGGGCGAATGAAAAACTGTTTTTT
CDR3 length: 11; D gene: -; clone size: -; V gene: TRBV20-1; J gene: TRBJ2-3; CDR3 protein: CSPGAADTQYF; CDR3 DNA: TGCAGCCCAGGGGCTGCAGATACGCAGTATTTT
CDR3 length: 13; D gene: -; clone size: -; V gene: TRBV6-6; J gene: TRBJ1-6; CDR3 protein: CASSLAGNSPLHF; CDR3 DNA: TGTGCCAGCAGTTTAGCGGGTAATTCACCCCTCCACTTT
CDR3 length: 12; D gene: -; clone size: -; V gene: TRBV7-7; J gene: TRBJ2-5; CDR3 protein: CASSPFGETQYF; CDR3 DNA: TGTGCCAGCAGCCCCTTCGGGGAGACCCAGTACTTC
CDR3 length: 16; D gene: TRBD2; clone size: -; V gene: TRBV4-1; J gene: TRBJ2-3; CDR3 protein: CASSQRALAGTDTQYF; CDR3 DNA: TGCGCCAGCAGCCAACGAGCACTAGCGGGCACAGATACGCAGTATTTT
CDR3 length: 14; D gene: TRBD1; clone size: -; V gene: TRBV5-4; J gene: TRBJ1-6; CDR3 protein: CASRSTGAGSPLHF; CDR3 DNA: TGTGCCAGCAGATCCACAGGGGCCGGTTCACCCCTCCACTTT
CDR3 length: 17; D gene: -; clone size: -; V gene: TRBV19; J gene: TRBJ2-7; CDR3 protein: CASEVPVLGTKTYEQYF; CDR3 DNA: TGTGCCAGCGAAGTCCCGGTCTTGGGGACAAAAACCTACGAGCAGTACTTC
CDR3 length: 15; D gene: TRBD2; clone size: -; V gene: TRBV7-2; J gene: TRBJ2-7; CDR3 protein: CASSSVAGVFYEQYF; CDR3 DNA: TGTGCCAGCAGCTCAGTAGCGGGAGTGTTCTACGAGCAGTACTTC
CDR3 length: 14; D gene: TRBD1; clone size: -; V gene: TRBV5-1; J gene: TRBJ1-5; CDR3 protein: CASSLAGGDQPQHF; CDR3 DNA: TGCGCCAGCAGCTTGGCAGGGGGCGATCAGCCCCAGCATTTT
CDR3 length: 12; D gene: -; clone size: -; V gene: TRBV7-9; J gene: TRBJ2-1; CDR3 protein: CASGGGQLKQFF; CDR3 DNA: TGTGCCAGCGGGGGGGGCCAACTTAAGCAGTTCTTC
CDR3 length: 16; D gene: -; clone size: -; V gene: TRBV7-2; J gene: TRBJ2-2; CDR3 protein: CASSLGQRLNTGELFF; CDR3 DNA: TGTGCCAGCAGCTTAGGGCAGAGACTCAACACCGGGGAGCTGTTTTTT
CDR3 length: 14; D gene: -; clone size: once; V gene: TRBV2; J gene: TRBJ2-5; CDR3 protein: CASVHRMYQETQYF; CDR3 DNA: TGTGCCTCCGTGCACAGGATGTACCAAGAGACCCAGTACTTC
CDR3 length: 14; D gene: TRBD1; clone size: -; V gene: TRBV11-1; J gene: TRBJ2-1; CDR3 protein: CASSRGQGDNEQFF; CDR3 DNA: TGTGCCAGCAGCCGGGGACAGGGAGACAATGAGCAGTTCTTC
CDR3 length: 15; D gene: -; clone size: -; V gene: TRBV7-2; J gene: TRBJ2-1; CDR3 protein: CASSLGGPRGYEQFF; CDR3 DNA: TGTGCCAGCAGCTTAGGTGGTCCTCGGGGGTATGAGCAGTTCTTC
CDR3 length: 15; D gene: TRBD2; clone size: -; V gene: TRBV18; J gene: TRBJ2-1; CDR3 protein: CASSSRTSDYNEQFF; CDR3 DNA: TGTGCCAGCTCATCAAGGACTAGCGACTACAATGAGCAGTTCTTC
CDR3 length: 13; D gene: -; clone size: -; V gene: TRBV27; J gene: TRBJ2-3; CDR3 protein: CASSLGAKDTQYF; CDR3 DNA: TGTGCCAGCAGTTTAGGAGCAAAGGATACGCAGTATTTT
CDR3 length: 16; D gene: TRBD2; clone size: -; V gene: TRBV7-2; J gene: TRBJ2-3; CDR3 protein: CASSPSGGGERNTQYF; CDR3 DNA: TGTGCCAGCAGCCCCAGCGGGGGCGGTGAGCGGAATACGCAGTATTTT
CDR3 length: 14; D gene: TRBD1; clone size: -; V gene: TRBV4-2; J gene: TRBJ2-7; CDR3 protein: CASSPGQGFDEQYF; CDR3 DNA: TGTGCCAGCAGCCCGGGACAGGGGTTCGACGAGCAGTACTTC
CDR3 length: 15; D gene: TRBD1; clone size: -; V gene: TRBV5-1; J gene: TRBJ1-1; CDR3 protein: CASSWTGGAVTEAFF; CDR3 DNA: TGCGCCAGCAGTTGGACAGGGGGTGCAGTCACTGAAGCTTTCTTT
CDR3 length: 14; D gene: TRBD2; clone size: -; V gene: TRBV27; J gene: TRBJ2-2; CDR3 protein: CATKPGTRTGELFF; CDR3 DNA: TGTGCCACCAAACCGGGGACTAGGACCGGGGAGCTGTTTTTT
CDR3 length: 16; D gene: TRBD2; clone size: -; V gene: TRBV7-2; J gene: TRBJ2-3; CDR3 protein: CASSSASGTGADTQYF; CDR3 DNA: TGTGCCAGCAGTAGTGCTAGCGGCACCGGGGCAGATACGCAGTATTTT
CDR3 length: 13; D gene: -; clone size: -; V gene: TRBV18; J gene: TRBJ2-1; CDR3 protein: CASSPDRHNEQFF; CDR3 DNA: TGTGCCAGCTCACCCGACAGACACAATGAGCAGTTCTTC
CDR3 length: 18; D gene: TRBD1; clone size: -; V gene: TRBV5-3; J gene: TRBJ2-4; CDR3 protein: CARSWRQGAQVPKNIQYF; CDR3 DNA: TGTGCCAGAAGCTGGCGACAGGGGGCCCAGGTACCCAAAAACATTCAGTACTTC